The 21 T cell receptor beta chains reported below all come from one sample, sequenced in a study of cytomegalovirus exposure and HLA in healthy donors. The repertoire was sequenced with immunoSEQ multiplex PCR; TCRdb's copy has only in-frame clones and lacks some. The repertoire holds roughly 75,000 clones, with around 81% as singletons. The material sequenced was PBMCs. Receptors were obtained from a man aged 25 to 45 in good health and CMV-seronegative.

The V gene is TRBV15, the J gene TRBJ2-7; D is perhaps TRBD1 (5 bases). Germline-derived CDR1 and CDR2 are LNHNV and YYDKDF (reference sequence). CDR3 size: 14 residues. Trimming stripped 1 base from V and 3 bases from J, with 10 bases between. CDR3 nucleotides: TGTGCCACCAGCAGAGGTTCAGGGTACTACGAGCAGTACTTC. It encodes CATSRGSGYYEQYF. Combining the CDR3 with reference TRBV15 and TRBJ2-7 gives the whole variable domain DAMVIQNPRYQVTQFGKPVTLSCSQTLNHNVMYWYQQKSSQAPKLLFHYYDKDFNNEADTPDNFQSRRPNTSFCFLDIRSPGLGDTAMYLCATSRGSGYYEQYFGPGTRLTVT.

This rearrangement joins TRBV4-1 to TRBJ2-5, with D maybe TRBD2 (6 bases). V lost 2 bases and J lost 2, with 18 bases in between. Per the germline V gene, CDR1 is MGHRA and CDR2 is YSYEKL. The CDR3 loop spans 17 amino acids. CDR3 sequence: CASSQWDLQDSQETQYF. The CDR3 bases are TGCGCCAGCAGCCAATGGGACTTGCAAGACTCGCAAGAGACCCAGTACTTC.

The CDR3 DNA reads TGTGCCAGCAGCTATCACAGCAACACTGAAGCTTTCTTT. Encoded protein: CASSYHSNTEAFF. The chain has TRBV7-2 and TRBJ1-1; the D is unclear. Germline-derived CDR1 and CDR2 are SGHTA and FQGNSA. The V end was cut by 4 bases, the J end by 2 bases, with 8 bases between. The length of the CDR3 is 13 residues.

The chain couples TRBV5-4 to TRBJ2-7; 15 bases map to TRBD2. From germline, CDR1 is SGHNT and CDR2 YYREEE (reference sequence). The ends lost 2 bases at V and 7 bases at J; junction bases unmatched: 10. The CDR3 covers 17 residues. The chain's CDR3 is CASSLFPGLAGGLEQYV. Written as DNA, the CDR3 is TGTGCCAGCAGCTTATTCCCGGGACTAGCGGGAGGCTTAGAGCAGTACGTC.

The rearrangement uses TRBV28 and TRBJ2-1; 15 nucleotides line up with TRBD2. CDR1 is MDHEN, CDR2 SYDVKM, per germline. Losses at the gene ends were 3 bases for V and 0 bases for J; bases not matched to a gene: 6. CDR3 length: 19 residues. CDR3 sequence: CASSFWTSGRDSSYNEQFF. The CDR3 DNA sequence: TGTGCCAGCAGTTTTTGGACTAGCGGGAGGGATAGCTCCTACAATGAGCAGTTCTTC.

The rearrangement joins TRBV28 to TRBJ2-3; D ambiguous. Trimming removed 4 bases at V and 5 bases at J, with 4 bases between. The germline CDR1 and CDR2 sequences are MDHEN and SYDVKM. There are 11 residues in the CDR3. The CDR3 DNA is TGTGCCAGCAGTTCCGGAGATACGCAGTATTTT. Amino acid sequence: CASSSGDTQYF.

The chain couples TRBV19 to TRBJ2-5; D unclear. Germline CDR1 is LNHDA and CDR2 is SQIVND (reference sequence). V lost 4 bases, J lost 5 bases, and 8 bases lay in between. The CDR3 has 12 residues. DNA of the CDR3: TGTGCCAGTAGTAGCGTTGCGGAGACCCAGTACTTC. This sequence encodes CASSSVAETQYF.

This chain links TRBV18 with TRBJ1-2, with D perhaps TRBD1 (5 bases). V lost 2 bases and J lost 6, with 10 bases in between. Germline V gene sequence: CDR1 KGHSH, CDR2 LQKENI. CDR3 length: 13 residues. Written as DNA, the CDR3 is TGTGCCAGCTCACCAGACAGTTCGAATGGCTACACCTTC. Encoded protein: CASSPDSSNGYTF.

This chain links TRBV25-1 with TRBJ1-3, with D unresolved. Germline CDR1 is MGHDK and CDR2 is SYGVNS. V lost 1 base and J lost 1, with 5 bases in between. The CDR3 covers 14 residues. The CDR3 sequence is CASSEFVSGNTIYF. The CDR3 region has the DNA TGTGCCAGCAGTGAATTCGTATCTGGAAACACCATATATTTT.

The CDR3 DNA follows: TGCAGCGTTAACACAGGGGTTGGGACTGAAGCTTTCTTT. It translates to CSVNTGVGTEAFF. This chain connects TRBV29-1 to TRBJ1-1; TRBD1 agrees at 7 bases. The CDR3 is 13 amino acids. The germline V gene has CDR1 SQVTM and CDR2 ANQGSEA. J was trimmed by 5 bases and V by 5 bases; bases with no gene match: 8.

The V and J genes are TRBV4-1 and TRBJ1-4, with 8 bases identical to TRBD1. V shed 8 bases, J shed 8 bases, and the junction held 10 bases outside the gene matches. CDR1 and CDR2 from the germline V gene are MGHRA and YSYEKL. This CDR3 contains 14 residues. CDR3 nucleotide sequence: TGCGCCAGCTCCCTTGGACAGGGTTGGGAAAAACTGTTTTTT. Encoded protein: CASSLGQGWEKLFF.

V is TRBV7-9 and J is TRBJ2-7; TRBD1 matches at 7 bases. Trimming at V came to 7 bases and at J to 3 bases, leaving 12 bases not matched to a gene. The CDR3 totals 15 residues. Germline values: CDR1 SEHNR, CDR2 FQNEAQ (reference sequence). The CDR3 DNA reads TGTGCCAGCACCCTCGTTGGGGACAGCCGCTACGAGCAGTACTTC. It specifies CASTLVGDSRYEQYF. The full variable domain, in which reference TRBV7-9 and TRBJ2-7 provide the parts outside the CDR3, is DTGVSQNPRHKITKRGQNVTFRCDPISEHNRLYWYRQTLGQGPEFLTYFQNEAQLEKSRLLSDRFSAERPKGSFSTLEIQRTEQGDSAMYLCASTLVGDSRYEQYFGPGTRLTVT.

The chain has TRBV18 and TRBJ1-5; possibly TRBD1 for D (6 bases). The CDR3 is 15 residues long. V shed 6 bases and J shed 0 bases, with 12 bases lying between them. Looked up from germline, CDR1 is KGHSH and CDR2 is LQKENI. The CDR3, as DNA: TGTGCCAGCTCTCAGACAGGAGTTAGCAATCAGCCCCAGCATTTT. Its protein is CASSQTGVSNQPQHF.

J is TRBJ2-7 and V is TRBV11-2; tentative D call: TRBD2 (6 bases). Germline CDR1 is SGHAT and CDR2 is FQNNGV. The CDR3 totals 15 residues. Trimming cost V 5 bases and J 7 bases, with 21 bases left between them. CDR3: CASSQVRGKGGEQYV. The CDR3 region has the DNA TGTGCCAGCAGCCAGGTCCGGGGGAAAGGTGGAGAGCAGTACGTC.

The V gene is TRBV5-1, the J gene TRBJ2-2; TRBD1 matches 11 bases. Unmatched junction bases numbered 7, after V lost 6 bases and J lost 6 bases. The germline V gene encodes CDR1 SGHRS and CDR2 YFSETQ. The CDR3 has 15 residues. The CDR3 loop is CASTTGTGGSGELFF. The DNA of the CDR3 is TGCGCCAGCACCACCGGGACAGGGGGTTCCGGGGAGCTGTTTTTT. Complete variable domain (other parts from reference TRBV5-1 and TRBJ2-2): KAGVTQTPRYLIKTRGQQVTLSCSPISGHRSVSWYQQTPGQGLQFLFEYFSETQRNKGNFPGRFSGRQFSNSRSEMNVSTLELGDSALYLCASTTGTGGSGELFFGEGSRLTVL.

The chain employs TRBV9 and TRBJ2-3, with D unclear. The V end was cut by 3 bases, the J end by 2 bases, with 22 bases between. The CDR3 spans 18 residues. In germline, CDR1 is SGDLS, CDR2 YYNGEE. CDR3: CASSGVHGARVSTDTQYF. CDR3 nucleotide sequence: TGTGCCAGCAGCGGGGTTCACGGAGCCCGGGTCTCCACAGATACGCAGTATTTT. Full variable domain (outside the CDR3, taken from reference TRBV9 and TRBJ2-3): DSGVTQTPKHLITATGQRVTLRCSPRSGDLSVYWYQQSLDQGLQFLIQYYNGEERAKGNILERFSAQQFPDLHSELNLSSLELGDSALYFCASSGVHGARVSTDTQYFGPGTRLTVL.

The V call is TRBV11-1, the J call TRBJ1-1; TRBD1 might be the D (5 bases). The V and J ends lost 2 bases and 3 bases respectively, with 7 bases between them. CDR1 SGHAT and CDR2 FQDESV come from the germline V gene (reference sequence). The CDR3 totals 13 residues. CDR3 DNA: TGTGCCAGCAGCTTATCGGGGGACACTGAAGCTTTCTTT. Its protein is CASSLSGDTEAFF.

The CDR3 loop reads CASSSAGLAVYGYTF. CDR3 nucleotide sequence: TGTGCCAGCAGCTCTGCGGGTCTCGCTGTCTATGGCTACACCTTC. The gene calls are TRBV13 and TRBJ1-2, with no clear D. CDR3 size: 15 residues. The V end was cut by 4 bases, the J end by 4 bases, with 16 bases between. CDR1 is PRHDT, CDR2 FYEKMQ, per germline (reference sequence).

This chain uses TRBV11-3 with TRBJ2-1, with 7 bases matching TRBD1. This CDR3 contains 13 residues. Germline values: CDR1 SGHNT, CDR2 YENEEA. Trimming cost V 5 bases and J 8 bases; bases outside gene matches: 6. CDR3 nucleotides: TGTGCCAGCAGCATGGACAGGTTGCATGAGCAGTTCTTC. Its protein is CASSMDRLHEQFF.

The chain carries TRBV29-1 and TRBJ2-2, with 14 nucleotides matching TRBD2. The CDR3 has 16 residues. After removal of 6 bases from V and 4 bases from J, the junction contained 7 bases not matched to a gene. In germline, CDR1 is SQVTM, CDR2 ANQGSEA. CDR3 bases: TGCAGCGTGGACTCCGGGACTAGCGGGGGCACCGGGGAGCTGTTTTTT. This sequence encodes CSVDSGTSGGTGELFF.

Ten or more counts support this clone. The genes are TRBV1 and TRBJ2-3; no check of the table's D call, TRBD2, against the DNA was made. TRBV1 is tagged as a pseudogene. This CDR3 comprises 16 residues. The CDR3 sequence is CTSSQDPAGESDTQYF. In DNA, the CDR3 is TGCACCAGCAGCCAAGACCCAGCGGGAGAATCTGATACGCAGTATTTT.